A selection of T cell receptor beta chains follows, all from one sample in a study of T cell responses to AZD1222 COVID-19 vaccine. Libraries were prepared by immunoSEQ multiplex PCR; TCRdb keeps only in-frame clonotypes and omits some of them. The sample holds about 130,000 clones; around 90% are singletons and the top ten take 1.9%. Sequencing was performed on peripheral blood, taken on day 0 of AZD1222 vaccination. These receptor sequences come from an adult in good health. CDR3s include the opening cysteine and the closing phenylalanine or tryptophan. Each record gives: CDR3 protein, CDR3 DNA, V gene, J gene, clone size, D gene. A D gene is named only where the DNA matches it firmly. The size of a clone is reported for some rows only, either as once, few or many, or as a class for expanded clones.

CASRETQRTEAFF	TGTGCCAGCAGGGAAACGCAGAGAACTGAAGCTTTCTTT	TRBV27	TRBJ1-1	.	.
CASSLRGNTEAFF	TGTGCCAGCAGCCTCAGGGGTAACACTGAAGCTTTCTTT	TRBV14	TRBJ1-1	.	.
CASSQDPPLAKTGELFF	TGTGCCAGCAGCCAAGATCCGCCTCTGGCGAAAACCGGGGAGCTGTTTTTT	TRBV3-1/TRBV3-2	TRBJ2-2	.	.
CASSPTGHQWDTQYF	TGCGCCAGCAGCCCGACGGGGCACCAATGGGATACGCAGTATTTT	TRBV5-1	TRBJ2-3	once	.
CASSRMGETQYF	TGTGCCAGCAGCCGGATGGGGGAGACCCAGTACTTC	TRBV7-2	TRBJ2-5	.	.
CASSTGTGAEAFF	TGTGCCAGCTCTACCGGGACAGGGGCTGAAGCTTTCTTT	TRBV18	TRBJ1-1	few	TRBD1
CASRLDRRVENEQFF	TGTGCCAGCAGACTCGACAGGAGAGTGGAAAATGAGCAGTTCTTC	TRBV7-2	TRBJ2-1	.	.
CAWVVNQVPGLAGFYEQYF	TGTGCCTGGGTCGTCAACCAAGTCCCGGGACTAGCGGGCTTCTACGAGCAGTACTTC	TRBV30	TRBJ2-7	.	TRBD2
CASSFDSSNQPQHF	TGTGCCAGCAGCTTCGACAGTAGCAATCAGCCCCAGCATTTT	TRBV7-9	TRBJ1-5	.	.
CASSFRGAGGQANTGELFF	TGTGCCAGCAGCTTTCGGGGGGCAGGGGGACAGGCGAACACCGGGGAGCTGTTTTTT	TRBV7-8	TRBJ2-2	few	.
CASSNRDLLHYTF	TGTGCCAGCAGTAACCGGGATCTCCTGCACTACACCTTC	TRBV25-1	TRBJ1-2	.	.
CASSPRGTGHGPQHF	TGTGCCAGCTCACCCCGGGGGACGGGTCATGGGCCCCAGCATTTT	TRBV18	TRBJ1-5	.	.
CASSLDPISPLHF	TGTGCCAGCAGCTTAGATCCAATTTCACCCCTCCACTTT	TRBV11-3	TRBJ1-6	.	.
CASYGQGNYGYTF	TGTGCCAGTTATGGACAGGGGAACTATGGCTACACCTTC	TRBV27	TRBJ1-2	.	TRBD1
CAWSRGLGNQPQHF	TGTGCCTGGAGTAGGGGATTAGGGAATCAGCCCCAGCATTTT	TRBV30	TRBJ1-5	.	.
CASSLDVGGPDTQYF	TGTGCCAGCAGCTTGGATGTGGGGGGGCCAGATACGCAGTATTTT	TRBV5-6	TRBJ2-3	.	.
CASSGAGLQAEAFF	TGTGCCAGCAGCGGCGCAGGGCTTCAGGCTGAAGCTTTCTTT	TRBV2	TRBJ1-1	.	.
CASSWDSYGYTF	TGTGCCAGCAGTTGGGACAGCTATGGCTACACCTTC	TRBV12-3/TRBV12-4	TRBJ1-2	.	TRBD1
CASSLMSNQPQHF	TGTGCCAGCAGTCTAATGTCCAATCAGCCCCAGCATTTT	TRBV27	TRBJ1-5	.	.
CASSSSGRSDNQPQHF	TGTGCCAGCAGTTCGTCCGGCCGATCAGACAATCAGCCCCAGCATTTT	TRBV6-5	TRBJ1-5	.	.
CASSIWDSSYEQYF	TGCGCCAGCAGCATATGGGACAGCTCCTACGAGCAGTACTTC	TRBV5-1	TRBJ2-7	.	TRBD1
CASSLAVGNSPLHF	TGTGCCAGCAGTCTAGCGGTGGGAAATTCACCCCTCCACTTT	TRBV28	TRBJ1-6	once	.
CASSVPWEHNEKLFF	TGTGCCAGTAGCGTCCCCTGGGAGCATAATGAAAAACTGTTTTTT	TRBV2	TRBJ1-4	.	.
CSAAGTLGGEQYF	TGCAGCGCCGCTGGGACACTGGGGGGCGAGCAGTACTTC	TRBV29-1	TRBJ2-7	.	.
CASSLTSGVADTQYF	TGTGCCAGCAGCTTGACTAGCGGGGTGGCAGATACGCAGTATTTT	TRBV5-5	TRBJ2-3	few	TRBD2
CASSLYAPGQGRNQPQHF	TGTGCCAGCAGTTTATATGCACCGGGACAGGGGAGGAATCAGCCCCAGCATTTT	TRBV27	TRBJ1-5	few	TRBD1
CASSLHRNTEAFF	TGTGCCAGCAGCTTACACAGGAACACTGAAGCTTTCTTT	TRBV7-2	TRBJ1-1	.	.
CASSSDLGLGYGYTF	TGTGCCAGCAGCTCAGACTTAGGATTGGGCTATGGCTACACCTTC	TRBV5-4	TRBJ1-2	.	.
CASSRQGGYTF	TGTGCCAGCAGCAGACAGGGTGGCTACACCTTC	TRBV7-9	TRBJ1-2	few	TRBD1
CASSYASGTDTQYF	TGTGCCAGCAGTTACGCGAGTGGCACAGATACGCAGTATTTT	TRBV6-2/TRBV6-3	TRBJ2-3	.	.